Here is one T cell receptor beta chain with its context. This clone was counted a single time. Its antigen target is currently unknown. The input lacks base qualities; no much larger clone sits a single base away. The sample belongs to a study of blood T cell repertoires in COVID-19 (dated by TCRdb to the early 2020s). A note on the overall study: Samples from collaborators originated in the United States, Italy and Spain and spanned both the acute and convalescent phases of COVID-19. The samples were drawn from the first 160 participants of the ongoing ImmuneRACE study and from about 1,200 subjects provided by 6 global collaborators. The material from the prospective study consisted of cDNA or gDNA derived from T cells, B-cell-depleted T cells, or PBMCs. Nearly every sample came with metadata listing a de-identified subject ID, COVID-19 status, age in years and sex. The repertoires were made available in a free public database intended to serve as a resource for research on the immune response to SARS-CoV-2. Subjects who had been exposed to COVID-19, were actively infected with it, or had recovered from it provided the deeply sampled blood TCRbeta repertoires that made up the dataset. HLA class I and class II types, where available, came from metadata supplied by the sample provider rather than from assay-based typing.

TCRbeta CDR3 regions were amplified from genomic DNA using the immunoSEQ Assay, a bias-controlled multiplex PCR. Per the source publication's procedure: Within the assay, amplification of reference gene primers was used to estimate how many nucleated cells each sample contained. To quantify the absolute abundance of each unique TCRbeta CDR3 rearrangement, sequence reads were collapsed and filtered. For each sample, productive Simpson clonality was calculated as the square root of Simpson's diversity index over productive rearrangements. The table comes from immuneACCESS by way of TCRdb, which keeps in-frame sequences with V and J called. Part of the clones is missing from these tables; in studies checked, under half for an unresolved V gene and the rest for unknown reasons. The DNA gave D and trimming, while V, J and clone size come from that table. This sample gives 78,000 or so clones in total; 86% of them show up just once. The ten largest clones add up to 4.9% of the sample.

Collaborating institutions collected whole blood in K2EDTA tubes following their own protocols. For TCRbeta analysis, collaborators shipped samples as frozen whole blood, isolated PBMCs, or DNA extracted from either of those sample types. The paper as a whole reports these results and caveats: The amount of clinical and demographic metadata varied by source and participant and was provided uncurated.

Sequences WSHSY (CDR1) and SAAADI (CDR2) are obtained from the germline V gene. A distance of 3 bases separates the germline ends of V and J, which lose 0 bases and 6 bases respectively. From its cysteine to its phenylalanine, the CDR3 spans 11 amino acids. The only DNA kept is the CDR3, 33 bases in frame from the first base. Sequenced material: peripheral blood. This clonotype originated in a man aged 50-59 years with active or convalescent COVID-19. This sequence uses TRBV10-2 and TRBJ2-7; the D gene assignment is ambiguous. The CDR3 protein: CASSESAEQYF. The DNA is TGCGCCAGCAGTGAGTCGGCCGAGCAGTACTTC.